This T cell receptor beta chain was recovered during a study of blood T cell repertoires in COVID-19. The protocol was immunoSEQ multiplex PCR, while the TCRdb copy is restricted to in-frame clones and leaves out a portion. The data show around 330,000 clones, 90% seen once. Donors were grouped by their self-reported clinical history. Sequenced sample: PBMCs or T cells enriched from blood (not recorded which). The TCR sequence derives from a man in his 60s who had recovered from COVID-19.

The CDR3 is CASSYGEQGARGYTF. The CDR3 bases are TGTGCCAGCAGTTACGGTGAACAGGGAGCGCGTGGCTACACCTTC. This chain joins TRBV6-6 and TRBJ1-2; TRBD1 might be the D (6 bases). V lost 2 bases to trimming and J lost 7 bases, with 17 bases between them. The CDR3 covers 15 residues. Germline V gene data show CDR1 as MNHNY and CDR2 as SVGAGI (reference sequence).